Listed below are T cell receptor beta chains from one sample, sequenced in a study of blood T cell repertoires in COVID-19. The table came from immunoSEQ multiplex PCR; TCRdb's copy has only in-frame clones and leaves some out. The table lists 65,000 to 95,000 clones, roughly 79% of them singletons. Specimen: peripheral blood. Source of these receptors: a human donor in a cohort sampled during active COVID-19. Each CDR3 is given without its conserved first and last residue. The order of the fields is CDR3 protein, D gene, V gene, J gene. D genes are given only for firm matches.

CDR3 protein: ASSTLYRGVEKLF
D gene: NA
V gene: TRBV19
J gene: TRBJ1-4

CDR3 protein: ASRYQVNTEAF
D gene: NA
V gene: TRBV7-6
J gene: TRBJ1-1

CDR3 protein: ASSLGGEKLF
D gene: NA
V gene: TRBV28
J gene: TRBJ1-4

CDR3 protein: ASSFGRVTEAF
D gene: NA
V gene: TRBV7-8
J gene: TRBJ1-1

CDR3 protein: ASSLPGGNEQF
D gene: NA
V gene: TRBV5-1
J gene: TRBJ2-1

CDR3 protein: ASSPRARGYT
D gene: NA
V gene: TRBV7-2
J gene: TRBJ1-2

CDR3 protein: ASSLSEIQMGYT
D gene: NA
V gene: TRBV7-2
J gene: TRBJ1-2

CDR3 protein: ASSYATGGNTEAF
D gene: NA
V gene: TRBV6-5
J gene: TRBJ1-1

CDR3 protein: ASSTTPPVEQY
D gene: NA
V gene: TRBV5-6
J gene: TRBJ2-7

CDR3 protein: ASSPEPGGEKLF
D gene: NA
V gene: TRBV25-1
J gene: TRBJ1-4

CDR3 protein: ASSLLPQTGGTEAF
D gene: TRBD1
V gene: TRBV7-9
J gene: TRBJ1-1

CDR3 protein: ASSASGGSFYNEQF
D gene: TRBD2
V gene: TRBV7-6
J gene: TRBJ2-1

CDR3 protein: ASSLGPPGRLIEQF
D gene: TRBD2
V gene: TRBV7-9
J gene: TRBJ2-1

CDR3 protein: ASSFAVGGFAEAF
D gene: NA
V gene: TRBV19
J gene: TRBJ1-1

CDR3 protein: ASSLTGQEVYYGYT
D gene: TRBD1
V gene: TRBV28
J gene: TRBJ1-2

CDR3 protein: ASSLIPNQPQH
D gene: NA
V gene: TRBV27
J gene: TRBJ1-5

CDR3 protein: ASSLSHRGNEQY
D gene: TRBD1
V gene: TRBV27
J gene: TRBJ2-7

CDR3 protein: ASSLGVNTGELF
D gene: NA
V gene: TRBV19
J gene: TRBJ2-2

CDR3 protein: ASSLFGQGGKDEQF
D gene: TRBD1
V gene: TRBV28
J gene: TRBJ2-1

CDR3 protein: ASSLGDRGHSPLH
D gene: TRBD1
V gene: TRBV13
J gene: TRBJ1-6

CDR3 protein: ASSLSFRDRALTGELF
D gene: TRBD1
V gene: TRBV5-5
J gene: TRBJ2-2

CDR3 protein: ASSLFEGSPLH
D gene: NA
V gene: TRBV7-2
J gene: TRBJ1-6

CDR3 protein: ASSLGASGSKDTQY
D gene: TRBD2
V gene: TRBV7-9
J gene: TRBJ2-3

CDR3 protein: ASSIDRTANTEAF
D gene: NA
V gene: TRBV19
J gene: TRBJ1-1

CDR3 protein: ASSQFDTIY
D gene: NA
V gene: TRBV3-1/TRBV3-2
J gene: TRBJ1-3

CDR3 protein: AWSTDMAGEKLF
D gene: NA
V gene: TRBV30
J gene: TRBJ1-4

CDR3 protein: ASSLGTGYEQY
D gene: TRBD1
V gene: TRBV5-1
J gene: TRBJ2-7

CDR3 protein: ASSQDEAGGWEQY
D gene: TRBD2
V gene: TRBV4-1
J gene: TRBJ2-7

CDR3 protein: ATRAEGAGNTIY
D gene: NA
V gene: TRBV12-5
J gene: TRBJ1-3

CDR3 protein: ASRRTDSLYGYT
D gene: NA
V gene: TRBV27
J gene: TRBJ1-2

CDR3 protein: SVEYATGNYGYT
D gene: NA
V gene: TRBV29-1
J gene: TRBJ1-2

CDR3 protein: ASSVRVAADTQY
D gene: NA
V gene: TRBV2
J gene: TRBJ2-3

CDR3 protein: ASSQSGQGNEQF
D gene: TRBD1
V gene: TRBV4-1
J gene: TRBJ2-1

CDR3 protein: ASSFAGDQPQH
D gene: NA
V gene: TRBV12-3/TRBV12-4
J gene: TRBJ1-5

CDR3 protein: ASSFWGGETQY
D gene: TRBD2
V gene: TRBV5-8
J gene: TRBJ2-5

CDR3 protein: ASSSQGATGNTIY
D gene: TRBD1
V gene: TRBV5-5
J gene: TRBJ1-3